Listed here are 27 T cell receptor beta chains from one sample, sequenced in a study of a mutant IDH1 vaccine in newly diagnosed glioma. These receptors lack a known antigen. Sequencing used immunoSEQ multiplex PCR; TCRdb keeps in-frame clones, though not all of them. The data hold about 60,000 clones, with over 70% observed a single time. Time point specified: week 23, last vaccination. What each vaccine dose contained was 300 ug of mutant IDH1 20-mer peptide, accompanied by topical imiquimod. Sequenced material: PBMCs, taken from a glioma patient whose treatment included an IDH1 peptide vaccine. The receptors were gathered from a man aged 35 to 55 with glioma.

The chain is built from TRBV6-4 and TRBJ2-3, with no clear D. V was trimmed by 0 bases and J by 3 bases, leaving 4 bases between them. Germline values: CDR1 MRHNA, CDR2 SNTAGT. CDR3 length: 13 amino acids. In nucleotides, the CDR3 is TGTGCCAGCAGTGACTCGACTACAGATACGCAGTATTTT. It is translated as CASSDSTTDTQYF.

The genes are TRBV6-1 and TRBJ2-7; D might be TRBD1 or TRBD2, each matching 5 bases. The CDR3 is made up of 14 amino acids. V was clipped by 6 bases and J by 3 bases, with 15 bases between them. Looked up from germline, CDR1 is MNHNS and CDR2 is SASEGT. The CDR3 reads CASRTGPDLYEQYF. CDR3 DNA: TGTGCCAGCAGGACGGGACCAGACCTCTACGAGCAGTACTTC.

V and J are TRBV9 and TRBJ2-4, with TRBD1 identical over 10 bases. The germline V gene has CDR1 SGDLS and CDR2 YYNGEE. The CDR3 extends over 15 amino acids. V lost 4 bases and J lost 7; bases outside the gene matches: 8. The CDR3 protein is CASSPPGTGVNIQYF. DNA for the CDR3: TGTGCCAGCAGCCCACCCGGGACAGGGGTGAACATTCAGTACTTC.

The chain has TRBV5-1 and TRBJ2-5, with 11 bases identical to TRBD2. Matching the DNA end better, TRBJ2-7 makes the J call doubtful. CDR3 length: 14 residues. Germline V gene sequence: CDR1 SGHRS, CDR2 YFSETQ. The CDR3 coding sequence is TGCGCCAGCAGGCTGACTAGCGGGACCCGCGAGCAGTACTTC. This translates into CASRLTSGTREQYF.

The V call is TRBV21-1, the J call TRBJ2-7. TRBV21-1 is tagged as a pseudogene. This CDR3 spans 15 amino acids. The CDR3 region has the DNA TGTGCCAGCAGCACGCGTCCGGCCTCAAGCTACGAGCAGTACTTC. Its protein product is CASSTRPASSYEQYF.

The CDR3 region has the DNA TGTGCCAGCAGCTTAGCGGATCGCACAGATACGCAGTATTTT. Translating gives CASSLADRTDTQYF. This sequence joins TRBV6-5 and TRBJ2-3; maybe TRBD2 (6 bases). The CDR3 has 14 residues. Per germline, CDR1 MNHEY and CDR2 SVGAGI. Trimming cost V 6 bases and J 1 base, with 11 bases left between them.

The chain is built from TRBV7-8 and TRBJ2-7; D is ambiguous. This CDR3 contains 13 residues. V dropped 5 bases and J dropped 3 bases, with 11 bases sitting between them. The germline V gene has CDR1 SGHVS and CDR2 FQNEAQ. This chain's CDR3 is CASSLHGNYEQYF. The CDR3 nucleotides read TGTGCCAGCAGCCTACATGGAAACTACGAGCAGTACTTC.

Only one count was recorded for this clone. This chain joins TRBV2 and TRBJ2-5; 11 bases are a match to TRBD2. V trimming: 4 bases; J trimming: 5 bases; junction bases outside the gene matches: 6. CDR1 is SNHLY, CDR2 FYNNEI, per germline. The CDR3 has 15 amino acids. The CDR3 nucleotides are TGTGCCAGCAGTGCACTAGCGGGAGTTGCGGAGACCCAGTACTTC. It translates to CASSALAGVAETQYF.

V gene TRBV2 combines with J gene TRBJ2-1, with 7 nucleotides matching TRBD1. V lost 6 bases to trimming and J lost 7 bases; unmatched junction nucleotides: 9. Germline-derived CDR1 and CDR2 are SNHLY and FYNNEI. CDR3 length: 14 amino acids. In DNA, the CDR3 is TGTGCCAGCAGCCTAGGACAGGTATTAAATGAGCAGTTCTTC. It is translated as CASSLGQVLNEQFF.

Turning to this clone: Other DNA sequences in this sample translate to the same CDR3. The J gene is TRBJ2-7, the V gene TRBV5-1; 7 bases agree with TRBD1. The CDR3 is 13 residues long. Germline trimming cut 0 bases from V and 6 bases from J; bases unmatched to any gene: 3. Germline loops: CDR1 SGHRS, CDR2 YFSETQ. The CDR3 loop reads CASSLGQGGEQYF. CDR3 DNA sequence: TGCGCCAGCAGCTTGGGACAGGGTGGCGAGCAGTACTTC.

This CDR3 is CASSLEGWANQPQHF. The CDR3 bases are TGCGCCAGCAGCTTGGAGGGTTGGGCCAATCAGCCCCAGCATTTT. This sequence joins TRBV5-1 and TRBJ1-5; no definite D call. The V gene's germline CDR1 is SGHRS and CDR2 YFSETQ. V lost 0 bases and J 3 bases, leaving 10 bases between the germline ends. This CDR3 is 15 amino acids long.

The rearrangement uses TRBV11-2 and TRBJ1-4; D gene ambiguous. Germline V lookup: CDR1 SGHAT, CDR2 FQNNGV. V lost 1 base and J 11 bases, leaving 8 bases between the germline ends. CDR3 length equals 12 residues. The DNA for the CDR3 is TGTGCCAGCAGCTTAGCGGGTTATAAACTGTTTTTT. Translating gives CASSLAGYKLFF. Filled out from reference TRBV11-2 and TRBJ1-4, the complete variable domain reads EAGVAQSPRYKIIEKRQSVAFWCNPISGHATLYWYQQILGQGPKLLIQFQNNGVVDDSQLPKDRFSAERLKGVDSTLKIQPAKLEDSAVYLCASSLAGYKLFFGSGTQLSVL.

The chain joins TRBV11-3 to TRBJ2-1; tentative D call: TRBD2 (5 bases). Germline CDR1 and CDR2: SGHNT and YENEEA. The V and J ends lost 4 bases and 10 bases respectively, with 20 bases between them. This CDR3 comprises 15 residues. The CDR3 reads CASSSKGPVEGEQFF. The DNA of the CDR3 is TGTGCCAGCAGCTCCAAAGGTCCCGTTGAGGGAGAGCAGTTCTTC.

The chain combines TRBV7-2 with TRBJ1-2; D may be TRBD1 (5 bases). Trimming shortened V by 8 bases and J by 5 bases, and 27 bases separated the two germline ends. CDR1 SGHTA and CDR2 FQGNSA come from the germline V gene. This CDR3 region has 17 residues. CDR3 in amino acids: CASYRGGSRGAAYGYTF. DNA for the CDR3: TGTGCCAGCTACCGCGGAGGGTCGAGGGGAGCAGCATATGGCTACACCTTC.

The chain employs TRBV7-9 and TRBJ2-2; D possibly corresponds to TRBD1 (6 bases). CDR1 SEHNR and CDR2 FQNEAQ come from the germline V gene (reference sequence). The CDR3 consists of 14 residues. V lost 4 bases and J 4 bases, leaving 10 bases between the germline ends. CDR3 amino acids: CASSSQGGTGELFF. In nucleotides, the CDR3 is TGTGCCAGCAGCTCTCAAGGGGGCACCGGGGAGCTGTTTTTT.

The chain has TRBV6-1 and TRBJ2-5, with TRBD1 identical over 9 bases. CDR1 and CDR2 (germline): MNHNS, SASEGT. V trimming: 7 bases; J trimming: 5 bases; junction bases outside the gene matches: 8. The CDR3 totals 14 residues. CDR3: CASKGTGSVETQYF. In DNA form, the CDR3 reads TGTGCCAGCAAGGGGACAGGGTCGGTCGAGACCCAGTACTTC.

This chain's CDR3 is CAINEGGRAKNIQYF. In DNA form, the CDR3 reads TGTGCCATCAACGAGGGCGGGAGAGCCAAAAACATTCAGTACTTC. The genes are TRBV10-3 and TRBJ2-4, with TRBD2 matching over 7 bases. CDR3 length equals 15 residues. From germline, CDR1 is ENHRY and CDR2 SYGVKD. J gave up 0 bases and V 7 bases, and 6 bases lay outside the gene matches.

The genes are TRBV29-1 and TRBJ1-5, with TRBD1 as a possible D gene (5 bases). The V end lost 4 bases, the J end lost 0 bases, and 7 bases lay between the germline ends. This CDR3 has 13 amino acids. Germline V gene sequence: CDR1 SQVTM, CDR2 ANQGSEA. CDR3 nucleotide sequence: TGCAGCGTTGGGGGGTATAGCAATCAGCCCCAGCATTTT. Translated: CSVGGYSNQPQHF.

This clone came up once. The chain carries TRBV29-1 and TRBJ2-2; D may be TRBD1 or TRBD2 (5 bases each). Looked up from germline, CDR1 is SQVTM and CDR2 is ANQGSEA. Between the trimmed V and J ends, which lost 6 bases and 7 bases, there was a span of 18 bases. The CDR3 runs to 14 residues. The CDR3 is CSVTGTDSIGELFF. As DNA, the CDR3 is TGCAGCGTCACCGGGACCGATTCTATCGGGGAGCTGTTTTTT.

This clone came up once. This chain connects TRBV27 to TRBJ1-2; 11 nucleotides match TRBD1. V lost 4 bases and J lost 4; bases outside the gene matches: 5. Germline V CDR1 and CDR2: MNHEY, SMNVEV (reference sequence). The CDR3 has 15 residues. CDR3 bases: TGTGCCAGCAGTTGGACAGGGGGCGTCCGCTATGGCTACACCTTC. It encodes CASSWTGGVRYGYTF.

This chain connects TRBV6-5 to TRBJ1-3, with no clear D. Germline loops: CDR1 MNHEY, CDR2 SVGAGI. With 0 bases removed from V and 0 bases from J, the gap between germline ends came to 6 bases. This CDR3 is built from 15 residues. Here the CDR3 DNA reads TGTGCCAGCAGTTACTCGAGAGACTCTGGAAACACCATATATTTT. Encoded protein: CASSYSRDSGNTIYF.

DNA of the CDR3: TGTGCCAGCCTTTCAGGGGGGCTCGAGCAGTACTTC. This translates into CASLSGGLEQYF. This chain connects TRBV28 to TRBJ2-7; D is possibly TRBD1 (7 bases). The CDR3 consists of 12 residues. V was shortened by 8 bases and J by 6 bases, with 14 bases between the two germline ends. The germline V gene encodes CDR1 MDHEN and CDR2 SYDVKM.

The chain links TRBV5-1 to TRBJ1-3; 7 bases agree with TRBD1. J lost 4 bases, V lost 4 bases, and 8 bases had no gene match. From germline, CDR1 is SGHRS and CDR2 YFSETQ. CDR3 length: 15 amino acids. CDR3 sequence reads: CASSRVPGQGNTIYF. CDR3 nucleotides: TGCGCCAGCAGCCGCGTCCCGGGACAGGGAAACACCATATATTTT. Based on the CDR3 plus reference TRBV5-1 and TRBJ1-3, the full variable domain is KAGVTQTPRYLIKTRGQQVTLSCSPISGHRSVSWYQQTPGQGLQFLFEYFSETQRNKGNFPGRFSGRQFSNSRSEMNVSTLELGDSALYLCASSRVPGQGNTIYFGEGSWLTVV.

This chain joins TRBV2 and TRBJ2-5, with no clear D. Germline V CDR1 and CDR2: SNHLY, FYNNEI. The CDR3 is 14 amino acids. The V end lost 4 bases, the J end lost 8 bases, and 17 bases lay between the germline ends. CDR3 region: CASSAAQFGATQYF. The CDR3 nucleotides read TGTGCCAGCAGTGCCGCGCAGTTTGGTGCAACCCAGTACTTC.

The chain combines TRBV27 with TRBJ2-1, with TRBD1 matching over 9 bases. This CDR3 region has 16 residues. Trimming took 3 bases from V and 10 from J; bases not matched to a gene: 13. Per germline, CDR1 MNHEY and CDR2 SMNVEV (reference sequence). The CDR3 DNA follows: TGTGCCAGCAGTTTGAGGGGGGGGACAGGGCTAGAGGAGCAGTTCTTC. Translated, it gives CASSLRGGTGLEEQFF.

The chain uses TRBV5-1 and TRBJ1-1; D gene ambiguous. This CDR3 region has 13 residues. In germline, CDR1 is SGHRS, CDR2 YFSETQ. The ends were cut back, 4 bases at V and 4 bases at J, with 11 bases in the middle. CDR3 sequence (DNA): TGCGCCAGCAGCCAGACTGGATTCACTGAAGCTTTCTTT. It translates to CASSQTGFTEAFF.

The rearrangement joins TRBV5-4 to TRBJ2-5; 10 nucleotides match TRBD2. Germline V CDR1 and CDR2: SGHNT, YYREEE (reference sequence). This CDR3 has 14 residues. Trimming took 1 base from V and 4 from J; bases not matched to a gene: 1. In DNA, the CDR3 is TGTGCCAGCAGCTTGACTAGCGGGATAGAGACCCAGTACTTC. Its translation: CASSLTSGIETQYF.